This TCR beta chain was sequenced during a study of T cell repertoires in cytomegalovirus infection. Study in general: CMV infection together with matching HLA type was indicated by public TCR beta signatures.

Via MiXCR, TCRdb re-called the reads, giving one row per CDR3 protein. This table holds a few hundred thousand distinct CDR3 sequences, 18% found once. Regarding the study as a whole: CMV-specific HLA-C-restricted TCR beta clonotypes dominated the ex vivo response.

Germline V CDR1 and CDR2: LGHNA, YSLEER. V was shortened by 0 bases and J by 6 bases, with 11 bases between the two germline ends. CDR3 length: 15 amino acids. In its sample, this clonotype was seen many times. Antigen: not known. The TCR comes from a human donor in good health (CMV status not recorded). Some clones in this sample may be carry-over from other donors' samples. The chain links TRBV4-3 to TRBJ2-2; D perhaps matches TRBD2 (5 bases). The specimen was PBMCs. CDR3 amino acids: CASSQERTHPGELFF. CDR3 nucleotide sequence: TGCGCCAGCAGCCAAGAGAGGACTCACCCCGGGGAGCTGTTTTTT.